The 5 T cell receptor beta chains below all came from one sample that was sequenced in a study of blood T cell repertoires in COVID-19 (TCRdb year 2020). Library preparation used the immunoSEQ multiplex PCR assay. The clones in this table, taken by TCRdb from immuneACCESS, are in-frame only. Not every clone is retained; where verified, under half of the shortfall comes from an unresolved V gene, and the cause of the rest is unknown. The sample has about 340,000 clones on record, approximately 89% of them singletons. 2.5% to 4% of the sample is held by the ten biggest clonotypes. The sequencing input was peripheral blood. These receptors were obtained from a woman in her late teens or twenties who had recovered from COVID-19.

The chain has TRBV20-1 and TRBJ2-5; D unresolved. V shed 6 bases and J shed 0 bases, with 5 bases lying between them. The germline V gene encodes CDR1 DFQATT and CDR2 SNEGSKA (reference sequence). This CDR3 has 11 residues. CDR3 bases: TGCAGTGCCGCGTACCAAGAGACCCAGTACTTC. Translation: CSAAYQETQYF.

Regarding this clone: The same CDR3 is also encoded by other DNA sequences in this sample. The V call is TRBV3-1 (or the pseudogene TRBV3-2), the J call TRBJ2-5; unclear D gene. The V gene lost 2 bases and the J gene lost 4 bases, with 5 bases spanning the gap. Germline CDR1 LGHDT, CDR2 YNNKEL (reference sequence). The CDR3 length is 12 residues. CDR3: CASSQTAETQYF. In DNA, the CDR3 is TGTGCCAGCAGCCAAACAGCAGAGACCCAGTACTTC.

The chain uses TRBV11-2 and TRBJ1-1; D perhaps matches TRBD1 (5 bases). Trimming removed 6 bases at V and 7 bases at J, with 15 bases between. The CDR3 consists of 13 residues. Per the germline V gene, CDR1 is SGHAT and CDR2 is FQNNGV. CDR3 coding DNA: TGTGCCAGCAGTCACCGACGGGGGGATGAAGCTTTCTTT. Its translation: CASSHRRGDEAFF.

This clone showed up just a few times. A read error may produce the germline difference seen at one junction end. The rearrangement uses TRBV9 and TRBJ1-2; D remains unclear. Per germline, CDR1 SGDLS and CDR2 YYNGEE. The CDR3 loop spans 9 amino acids. The CDR3: CASSEPDSF. The CDR3 bases are TGTGCCAGCAGCGAGCCGGACTCCTTC.

V is TRBV27 and J is TRBJ2-2, with TRBD2 as a possible D gene (6 bases). The CDR3 is made up of 15 amino acids. Germline CDR1 and CDR2: MNHEY and SMNVEV (reference sequence). The ends were cut back, 6 bases at V and 4 bases at J, with 15 bases in the middle. In DNA, the CDR3 is TGTGCCAGCAGCCGGGGGAAGGGCCTCACCGGGGAGCTGTTTTTT. Protein: CASSRGKGLTGELFF.